What follows describes a single TCR beta chain. Which antigen it targets is not known. Base qualities are missing; no much larger clone stands one base away. The sample comes from a study of T-cell memory formation after mild COVID-19 (dated by TCRdb to the early 2020s). For context, the study as a whole: TCR sequence clusters from the two donors were found to be largely donor specific. In two donors, T-cell clones that expanded and contracted after mild COVID-19 were tracked by sequencing TCRalpha and TCRbeta repertoires over time. Two young, previously healthy adult volunteers made up the cohort, one male and one female.

The sequencing machine was an Illumina NovaSeq 6000. Using 5'RACE with constant-segment primers, TCRalpha and TCRbeta cDNA libraries were constructed, with sample barcodes and unique molecular identifiers added in the process. RNA was extracted from every sample with Trizol reagent. Libraries were amplified in two PCR steps, with a second sample barcode and Illumina TruSeq adapters added in the second step. Sequencing of the libraries was done on an Illumina NovaSeq, producing 2 x 150 bp paired-end reads. The original pipeline was this. With migec v1.2.7, reads were demultiplexed and then collapsed into UMI-guided consensus sequences. With mixcr v2.1.11, UMI consensuses were aligned to TRA and TRB V and J templates and assembled into clonotypes. A clonotype was counted as expanded or contracted only when both edgeR and NoisET called the clonotype significant, with the noise models trained on biological replicates. edgeR calls used a false discovery rate-adjusted p below 0.01 and a log2 fold-change threshold of 1. As an exploratory analysis of dynamics, PCA with hierarchical clustering was applied to max-normalized trajectories of the 1000 most abundant clonotypes. Separately sequenced CD4+ and CD8+ repertoires were used to assign a CD4 or CD8 phenotype to each responding clone. In-frame beta chains were kept once TCRdb had trimmed the public reads at Q25 with fastp and called clones with MiXCR. Identical CDR3 protein sequences are pooled into one entry, listed with their most common genes and DNA. Here the V and J calls rest on TCRdb's processing, not on the authors' analysis. The sample records tens of thousands of distinct CDR3 sequences, around a quarter of which are singletons. Together, the top ten hold 43% of the sample.

The investigation overall reported the following: From day 15 to 85, contracting clones showed balanced CD4/CD8 phenotypes, whereas a second wave of clones that expanded from day 15 to 37 leaned towards CD4+. Some responding clones were detected in pre-infection memory, which suggested that pre-existing cross-reactive memory T cells had joined the SARS-CoV-2 response. Contracting CD4+ clones appeared mostly in the CM and EM memory subsets, whereas CD8+ clones were enriched in EMRA. SARS-CoV-2 specificity was not confirmed for the second-wave clones peaking on day 37. The study covered only a couple of mild cases, and larger cohorts including severe cases with pre-infection samples were considered necessary.

Ficoll-Paque density gradient centrifugation was used to isolate PBMCs. From cysteine to phenylalanine, the CDR3 is 13 amino acids long. The read is trimmed to its CDR3 DNA, 39 bases read in frame from base 1. The germline V gene (reference sequence) specifies SEHNR as CDR1 and FQNEAQ as CDR2. Cut back by 3 bases and 2 bases, the V and J ends lie 8 bases apart. The chain employs TRBV7-9 and TRBJ2-7, with the D call tentatively TRBD1 or TRBD2, each fitting 5 bases. The source of this sequence is a man younger than 35 who had mild COVID-19 (a few samples of this study predate the infection). The sample titles of this study are shuffled in the database, so cell type and time point are left out; the donor was told from shared clones. Sequencing was carried out using PBMCs or a T cell subset sorted from them (not recorded which). The nucleotide sequence reads TGTGCCAGCAGCTTTGGGGGACCCTACGAGCAGTACTTC. Translated, it reads CASSFGGPYEQYF.